The clone carrying this TCR beta chain was detected many times. Its antigen remains unknown. CDR3 length: 13 residues. V was pared by 1 base and J by 9 bases, with 12 bases between. The germline V gene has CDR1 MNHNS and CDR2 SASEGT. The data belong to a study of T cells in Graves' hyperthyroidism and ophthalmopathy. Broader study findings: Ophthalmopathy cases were set apart from stable hyperthyroidism by a 13 V-J model.

There were TCR beta CDR3 regions amplified from RNA transcripts. HTBI primers drove first-round RT-PCR of the TCR CDR3. MiXCR, run by TCRdb on the multiplex PCR reads, gives a single entry per CDR3 protein. Found here are 300,000 or so distinct CDR3 sequences, roughly 21% of them singletons; the top ten hold roughly 52%. Uncontrolled infection, other autoimmune disease, pregnancy and lactation each barred patients from inclusion. The study based diagnoses on clinical symptoms, serum thyroxine and TRAb, thyroid ultrasound and orbital computed tomography. Source material: blood. This TCR derives from a woman between 50 and 59 years old with Graves' hyperthyroidism. The chain is built from TRBV6-1 and TRBJ1-1, with D perhaps TRBD1 (5 bases). The CDR3 loop reads CASSEEGGAKAFF. The CDR3 nucleotides read TGTGCCAGCAGTGAAGAGGGAGGGGCGAAAGCTTTCTTT.